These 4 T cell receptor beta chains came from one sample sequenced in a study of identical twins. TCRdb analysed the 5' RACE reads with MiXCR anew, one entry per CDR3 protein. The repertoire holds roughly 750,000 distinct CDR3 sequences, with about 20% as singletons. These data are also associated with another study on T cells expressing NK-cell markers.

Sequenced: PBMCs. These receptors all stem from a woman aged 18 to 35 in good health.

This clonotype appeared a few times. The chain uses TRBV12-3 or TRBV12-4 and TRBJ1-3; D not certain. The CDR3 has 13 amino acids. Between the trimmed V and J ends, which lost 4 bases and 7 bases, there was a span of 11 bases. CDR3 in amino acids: CASSSLGPNTIYF. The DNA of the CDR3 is TGTGCCAGCAGTTCGCTTGGGCCTAACACCATATATTTT.

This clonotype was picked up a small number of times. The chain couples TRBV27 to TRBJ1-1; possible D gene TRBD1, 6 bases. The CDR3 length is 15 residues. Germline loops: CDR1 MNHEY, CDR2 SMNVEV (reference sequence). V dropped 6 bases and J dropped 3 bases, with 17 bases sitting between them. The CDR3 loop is CASSSRGGRDTEAFF. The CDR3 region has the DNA TGTGCCAGCAGCTCTCGTGGGGGGCGCGACACTGAAGCTTTCTTT.

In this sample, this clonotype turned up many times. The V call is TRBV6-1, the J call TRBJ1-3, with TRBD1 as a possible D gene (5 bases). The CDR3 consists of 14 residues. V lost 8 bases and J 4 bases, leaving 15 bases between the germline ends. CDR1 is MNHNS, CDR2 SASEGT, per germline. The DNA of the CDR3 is TGTGCCAGCTCGAGAGGGGTTCCGGGAAACACCATATATTTT. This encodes CASSRGVPGNTIYF.

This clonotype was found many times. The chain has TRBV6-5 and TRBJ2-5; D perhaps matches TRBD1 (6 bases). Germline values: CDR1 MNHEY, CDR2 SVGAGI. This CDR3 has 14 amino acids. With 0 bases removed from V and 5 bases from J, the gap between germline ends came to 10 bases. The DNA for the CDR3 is TGTGCCAGCAGTTACTCCAGGGGAGAGGAGACCCAGTACTTC. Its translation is CASSYSRGEETQYF.